The 26 T cell receptor beta chains in this list originate from one sample, sequenced in a study of molecular identifiers for immune sequencing clone quantification. Using its own MiXCR run on the PCR reads, TCRdb lists one record per CDR3 protein. The table includes roughly 630,000 distinct CDR3 sequences, roughly 25% detected once. The sample consisted of naive CD8+ T cells from blood, with Jurkat cell RNA spiked in. Noted subset: FACS-sorted CD8+CD4-CCR7+CD45RA+ naive T cells. The receptors here all came from a human donor in good health. Some libraries in this study had Jurkat cell RNA spiked in.

V usage is TRBV7-8 and J usage is TRBJ1-5, with D tentatively TRBD1 (6 bases). Looked up from germline, CDR1 is SGHVS and CDR2 is FQNEAQ. The V gene lost 1 base and the J gene lost 2 bases, with 15 bases spanning the gap. The CDR3 spans 17 residues. In DNA, the CDR3 is TGTGCCAGCAGCTTAGGTGGGACACTTCACCGCAATCAGCCCCAGCATTTT. This translates into CASSLGGTLHRNQPQHF.

This clonotype was observed at least ten times. This chain uses TRBV15 with TRBJ2-1; 8 nucleotides line up with TRBD2. This CDR3 is 14 amino acids long. In germline, CDR1 is LNHNV, CDR2 YYDKDF (reference sequence). Trimming removed 7 bases from V and 14 bases from J; junction bases left unmatched: 16. The CDR3 DNA follows: TGTGCCACCAAAGGAGGCTATGACGGGAGGGCCAAGTTCTTC. Translating gives CATKGGYDGRAKFF.

The chain carries TRBV7-9 and TRBJ2-5; no clear D gene. There are 13 residues in the CDR3. Germline CDR1 SEHNR, CDR2 FQNEAQ (reference sequence). Trimming took 6 bases from V and 5 from J, leaving 13 bases between them. In nucleotides, the CDR3 is TGTGCCAGCAGTACTTGGTCAGCGGAGACCCAGTACTTC. It specifies CASSTWSAETQYF.

This chain links TRBV2 with TRBJ2-7, with TRBD1 as a possible D gene (6 bases). V lost 5 bases to trimming and J lost 0 bases, with 20 bases between them. The CDR3 totals 17 residues. The germline gives CDR1 SNHLY, CDR2 FYNNEI. CDR3 region: CASSNGQTGTSSYEQYF. The CDR3 coding sequence is TGTGCCAGCAGTAACGGACAGACGGGGACGTCCTCCTACGAGCAGTACTTC.

Points on this clonotype: Compared with germline, one end of the junction differs, possibly owing to a read error. CDR3 amino acids: CASSPGVAGYNQQFF. CDR3 coding DNA: TGTGCCAGCAGCCCCGGGGTAGCGGGCTACAATCAGCAGTTCTTC. The chain has TRBV7-3 and TRBJ2-1; 7 bases map to TRBD2. The CDR3 is 15 residues long. Germline V gives CDR1 SGHTA, CDR2 FQGTGA. Full variable domain (outside the CDR3, taken from reference TRBV7-3 and TRBJ2-1): GAGVSQTPSNKVTEKGKYVELRCDPISGHTALYWYRQSLGQGPEFLIYFQGTGAADDSGLPNDRFFAVRPEGSVSTLKIQRTERGDSAVYLCASSPGVAGYNQQFFGPGTRLTVL.

The rearrangement uses TRBV6-2 or TRBV6-3 and TRBJ2-3; D gene unclear. Germline assignment: CDR1 MNHEY and CDR2 SVGEGT. The CDR3 covers 13 residues. Between the trimmed V and J ends, which lost 4 bases and 4 bases, there was a span of 9 bases. The CDR3 coding sequence is TGTGCCAGCAGTTCCGGGCCCCCAGATACGCAGTATTTT. It yields the protein CASSSGPPDTQYF.

V and J are TRBV6-2 or TRBV6-3 and TRBJ1-5, with no clear D. CDR1 MNHEY and CDR2 SVGEGT come from the germline V gene. V lost 0 bases and J 5 bases, leaving 8 bases between the germline ends. CDR3 size: 14 residues. CDR3 nucleotide sequence: TGTGCCAGCAGTTACTCCCGAGTTCATCAGCCCCAGCATTTT. Translated, it gives CASSYSRVHQPQHF.

J is TRBJ2-1 and V is TRBV6-5, with D perhaps TRBD1 or TRBD2 (5 bases each). Germline V gene sequence: CDR1 MNHEY, CDR2 SVGAGI. V was trimmed by 0 bases and J by 4 bases, leaving 7 bases between them. The CDR3 is made up of 14 amino acids. For the CDR3, the DNA is TGTGCCAGCAGTTACTCATGGGGGTACAATGAGCAGTTCTTC. It yields the protein CASSYSWGYNEQFF.

Regarding this clonotype: A much bigger clone sits one base away, suggesting this may be a read error. The chain is built from TRBV7-6 and TRBJ2-3; D unresolved. In germline, CDR1 is SGHVS, CDR2 FNYEAQ. CDR3 length equals 13 residues. CDR3 in amino acids: CASSLAGPDTRYF. CDR3 bases: TGTGCCAGCAGCTTAGCTGGGCCAGATACGCGGTATTTT.

The sample holds a few counts of this clonotype. This sequence joins TRBV13 and TRBJ2-1; TRBD2 matches at 8 bases. Per the germline V gene, CDR1 is PRHDT and CDR2 is FYEKMQ (reference sequence). This CDR3 contains 15 residues. V shed 4 bases, J shed 2 bases, and the junction held 4 bases outside the gene matches. CDR3 sequence reads: CASSSAGATYNEQFF. CDR3 DNA: TGTGCCAGCAGCTCAGCGGGAGCCACCTACAATGAGCAGTTCTTC. The variable domain in full, completed from reference TRBV13 and TRBJ2-1, reads AAGVIQSPRHLIKEKRETATLKCYPIPRHDTVYWYQQGPGQDPQFLISFYEKMQSDKGSIPDRFSAQQFSDYHSELNMSSLELGDSALYFCASSSAGATYNEQFFGPGTRLTVL.

This clonotype has a count of ten or more. For the CDR3, the DNA is TGTGCCAGCAGCCTTGGGACAGCCGTCGAGCAGTTCTTC. Translation: CASSLGTAVEQFF. V is TRBV6-5 and J is TRBJ2-1; TRBD1 aligns across 7 bases. The CDR3 runs to 13 residues. V gave up 6 bases and J gave up 10 bases; unmatched junction bases: 9. Germline V lookup: CDR1 MNHEY, CDR2 SVGAGI.

Ten or more counts support this clonotype. The chain uses TRBV7-9 and TRBJ2-5, with TRBD2 as a possible D gene (5 bases). Germline V lookup: CDR1 SEHNR, CDR2 FQNEAQ (reference sequence). Trimming removed 4 bases from V and 5 bases from J, with 11 bases in between. CDR3 length: 13 amino acids. In DNA, the CDR3 is TGTGCCAGCAGCTCAGTGCGGGTGGAGACCCAGTACTTC. Its translation: CASSSVRVETQYF.

This clonotype appeared a few times. The chain links TRBV19 to TRBJ2-5, with TRBD2 matching over 10 bases. This CDR3 region has 16 residues. In germline, CDR1 is LNHDA, CDR2 SQIVND (reference sequence). Trimming removed 6 bases from V and 1 base from J; junction bases left unmatched: 8. CDR3 amino acids: CASRGGSGGSQETQYF. CDR3 nucleotide sequence: TGTGCCAGTAGGGGGGGTAGCGGGGGGTCCCAAGAGACCCAGTACTTC.

The J gene is TRBJ2-1, the V gene TRBV13; D is possibly TRBD1 or TRBD2 (5 bases each). Trimming cost V 3 bases and J 2 bases, with 11 bases left between them. Germline CDR1 reads PRHDT; CDR2 reads FYEKMQ (reference sequence). The CDR3 totals 15 residues. The chain's CDR3 is CASSFEGNAYNEQFF. DNA of the CDR3: TGTGCCAGCAGCTTTGAGGGGAATGCCTACAATGAGCAGTTCTTC. Filled out from reference TRBV13 and TRBJ2-1, the complete variable domain reads AAGVIQSPRHLIKEKRETATLKCYPIPRHDTVYWYQQGPGQDPQFLISFYEKMQSDKGSIPDRFSAQQFSDYHSELNMSSLELGDSALYFCASSFEGNAYNEQFFGPGTRLTVL.

Only a few counts were recorded for this clonotype. The chain employs TRBV7-9 and TRBJ2-2; a possible D gene is TRBD1 (6 bases). The CDR3 sequence is 17 residues long. Per the germline V gene, CDR1 is SEHNR and CDR2 is FQNEAQ (reference sequence). V lost 3 bases and J 1 base, leaving 15 bases between the germline ends. The CDR3 sequence is CASSFPLGGQNTGELFF. CDR3 DNA sequence: TGTGCCAGCAGCTTCCCTCTTGGGGGACAGAACACCGGGGAGCTGTTTTTT. The entire variable domain, with the rest obtained from reference TRBV7-9 and TRBJ2-2, is as follows: DTGVSQNPRHKITKRGQNVTFRCDPISEHNRLYWYRQTLGQGPEFLTYFQNEAQLEKSRLLSDRFSAERPKGSFSTLEIQRTEQGDSAMYLCASSFPLGGQNTGELFFGEGSRLTVL.

This clonotype was counted a single time. This could be a read error, since a much larger clone is one nucleotide away. This chain uses TRBV4-3 with TRBJ1-1; D uncertain. The V gene's germline CDR1 is LGHNA and CDR2 YSLEER. The CDR3 sequence is 15 residues long. CDR3 sequence: CASRQDRNANTEAFF. In nucleotides, the CDR3 is TGCGCCAGCAGACAAGATCGTAATGCGAACACTGAAGCTTTCTTT.

This clonotype turned up a few times. The chain joins TRBV5-4 to TRBJ2-2, with TRBD2 identical over 11 bases. The germline V gene encodes CDR1 SGHNT and CDR2 YYREEE (reference sequence). The V segment lost 3 bases and the J segment 7 bases; nucleotides outside the gene matches: 5. This CDR3 is 15 amino acids long. In DNA form, the CDR3 reads TGTGCCAGCAGCTATACGGGACTAGCGGTCGGGGAGCTGTTTTTT. It codes for CASSYTGLAVGELFF.

This clonotype has at least ten counts. The genes are TRBV7-9 and TRBJ2-7; the D gene is possibly TRBD1 (5 bases). V shed 4 bases and J shed 4 bases, with 11 bases lying between them. CDR3 length: 13 residues. Germline V gives CDR1 SEHNR, CDR2 FQNEAQ (reference sequence). CDR3 sequence reads: CASSSGFGYEQYF. The CDR3, as DNA: TGTGCCAGCAGCTCAGGGTTCGGGTACGAGCAGTACTTC.

This clonotype was detected a few times. This chain links TRBV7-6 with TRBJ2-3; a possible D gene is TRBD2 (5 bases). The germline CDR1 and CDR2 sequences are SGHVS and FNYEAQ. Trimming left V 4 bases short and J 5 bases short, with 25 bases between. This CDR3 spans 18 amino acids. CDR3 amino acids: CASSSPRGREGYGDTQYF. The CDR3 DNA sequence: TGTGCCAGCAGCTCCCCCCGGGGTAGGGAAGGGTATGGAGATACGCAGTATTTT.

The chain employs TRBV12-3 or TRBV12-4 and TRBJ2-1, with 9 bases lining up with TRBD2. CDR3 size: 16 residues. The V segment lost 4 bases and the J segment 2 bases; nucleotides outside the gene matches: 6. DNA for the CDR3: TGTGCCAGCAGTTCCCTGCAGCGGGGGGCCTACAATGAGCAGTTCTTC. It yields the protein CASSSLQRGAYNEQFF.

This clonotype was seen a few times. DNA for the CDR3: TGTGCCTGGAGTGTGAGTAGCTATGGCTACACCTTC. Protein product: CAWSVSSYGYTF. The J gene is TRBJ1-2, the V gene TRBV30; D unresolved. Germline V lookup: CDR1 GTSNPN, CDR2 SVGIG (reference sequence). CDR3 length: 12 amino acids. Between the trimmed V and J ends, which lost 0 bases and 4 bases, there was a span of 6 bases. Variable domain in full (rest from reference TRBV30 and TRBJ1-2): SQTIHQWPATLVQPVGSPLSLECTVEGTSNPNLYWYRQAAGRGLQLLFYSVGIGQISSEVPQNLSASRPQDRQFILSSKKLLLSDSGFYLCAWSVSSYGYTFGSGTRLTVV.

This clonotype was counted at least ten times. This chain connects TRBV27 to TRBJ1-1; 8 positions match TRBD1. CDR3 length: 14 amino acids. V trimming: 2 bases; J trimming: 6 bases; junction bases outside the gene matches: 5. Germline V gene sequence: CDR1 MNHEY, CDR2 SMNVEV (reference sequence). This CDR3 is CASSLRTGTAEAFF. The DNA of the CDR3 is TGTGCCAGCAGTTTACGGACAGGGACGGCTGAAGCTTTCTTT.

This clonotype turned up a few times. The chain employs TRBV20-1 and TRBJ2-7, with D hard to call. The germline V gene encodes CDR1 DFQATT and CDR2 SNEGSKA (reference sequence). V shed 1 base and J shed 3 bases, with 16 bases lying between them. This CDR3 contains 15 residues. The CDR3 region is CSARVRSRNLYEQYF. The CDR3 bases are TGCAGTGCTAGAGTTCGAAGCAGAAACCTCTACGAGCAGTACTTC.

Turning to this clonotype: An end of the junction differs from the germline gene, which may be a read error. This rearrangement joins TRBV6-2 or TRBV6-3 to TRBJ2-7, with D perhaps assigned TRBD1 or TRBD2 (5 bases each). This CDR3 has 14 amino acids. Germline V CDR1 and CDR2: MNHEY, SVGEGT. CDR3 loop: CASSPRDRYYAQYF. The CDR3 DNA is TGTGCCAGCAGCCCCCGGGACCGCTATTACGCGCAGTACTTC.

This clonotype was observed at least ten times. The CDR3 nucleotides are TGCGCCAGCAGCCAGGATCGTCTGGAGCGGGAGCAGTTCTTC. Encoded protein: CASSQDRLEREQFF. The gene calls are TRBV4-3 and TRBJ2-1; possibly TRBD2 for D (5 bases). Per the germline V gene, CDR1 is LGHNA and CDR2 is YSLEER. V lost 3 bases, J lost 10 bases, and 16 bases lay in between. The CDR3 consists of 14 residues.

The count of this clonotype is one. This may come from a read error, since a much larger clone is one base off. V is TRBV6-1 and J is TRBJ2-7; D is uncertain. The CDR3 runs to 14 residues. The germline V gene encodes CDR1 MNHNS and CDR2 SASEGT. This chain's CDR3 is CASSPMDGSCEQYF. The CDR3 coding sequence is TGTGCCAGCAGCCCCATGGACGGCTCCTGCGAGCAGTACTTC.